This T cell receptor beta chain came from a study of regulatory T cells in long-lasting Graves disease. Study details: Persistent cases were those of Graves' disease that involved over 5 years of antithyroid drugs with positive TSH receptor antibodies.

Building the TCR beta libraries relied on iRepertoire HTBI primers, and CDR3 regions underwent Arm-PCR. A single record per CDR3 protein comes from TCRdb applying MiXCR to the multiplex PCR reads. The table has 400,000 to 450,000 distinct CDR3 sequences, 20% to 25% seen once. This clonotype was seen at least ten times. Its matching antigen is unknown. Described time point: persistent/refractory GD, antithyroid drugs over 5 years with positive TRAb. PBMC RNA was the source of the TCR library. CDR3 size: 15 residues. Germline CDR1 MDHEN, CDR2 SYDVKM. Trimming stripped 6 bases from V and 2 bases from J, with 17 bases between. Overall study findings and caveats: Persistent patients shared some 2,500 public clonotypes among themselves. Newly diagnosed patients shared fewer, at about a thousand. Segments TRBV28, TRBJ1-2 and TRBJ2-5 showed preferential usage in persistent disease. Sample size, which was small, may have reduced accuracy.

V is TRBV28 and J is TRBJ2-7, with a possible D match to TRBD2 (5 bases). Material: peripheral blood mononuclear cells (PBMCs), obtained when the disease was refractory, from a patient treated with antithyroid drugs. The TCR sequence derives from a female donor with Graves disease. The CDR3 loop reads CASRRRGSPTYEQYF. Here the CDR3 DNA reads TGTGCCAGCAGGCGTCGGGGTTCCCCTACCTACGAGCAGTACTTC.